This TCR beta chain was recorded in a study of cytomegalovirus exposure and HLA in healthy donors. Study-level results: Clonal expansion, a later analysis showed, was greater in HLA-associated TCR beta chains than in equally common others.

PCR was performed using 60 Vbeta and 13 Jbeta primers. Sequenced by immunoSEQ multiplex PCR; TCRdb stores in-frame clones only, minus some. The sample gives around 140,000 clones, around four fifths of which show up once; around a tenth is in the top ten. Of note for this clone: Its target is unknown.

The V and J ends lost 2 bases and 6 bases, in that order; junction bases with no gene match: 11. This CDR3 is 16 amino acids long. Germline V gene data show CDR1 as SGHTA and CDR2 as FQGNSA. The receptor was derived from a woman aged 55-69 years in good health and CMV-seropositive. Sequenced sample: PBMCs. The chain joins TRBV7-2 to TRBJ2-7; the match to TRBD2 covers 9 bases. As DNA, the CDR3 is TGTGCCAGCAGCTTAACTGTGGCGGGAGGGCCTTTCGAGCAGTACTTC. Protein sequence: CASSLTVAGGPFEQYF.